The 32 T cell receptor beta chains in this list originate from one sample, sequenced in a study of PD-1 blockade in mismatch repair-deficient tumors (dated by TCRdb to about 2017). The label giving this sample's time point can be read as: peripheral blood 12 weeks after first pembrolizumab dose. The method was the immunoSEQ multiplex PCR assay. Imported from immuneACCESS, the table was reduced by TCRdb to in-frame sequences with V and J called. These copies leave out some clones; in studies compared against another copy, an unresolved V gene accounts for under half, and the cause of the remainder is not known. Counted in this sample were roughly 80,000 clones; over 70% of them appeared once. In total, the top ten clones hold 2.5% to 3% of the sample. Sequences were derived from peripheral blood, sampled 12 weeks after starting pembrolizumab. These receptors came from an adult with mismatch repair-deficient cancer.

The chain carries TRBV6-1 and TRBJ1-2; 10 nucleotides align to TRBD1. The germline CDR1 and CDR2 sequences are MNHNS and SASEGT. The V and J ends lost 10 bases and 6 bases, in that order; junction bases with no gene match: 8. This CDR3 has 13 amino acids. The CDR3 region is CATKDRGRDGYTF. The CDR3 region has the DNA TGTGCCACCAAAGACAGGGGGCGGGATGGCTACACCTTC.

This rearrangement joins TRBV13 to TRBJ2-7; TRBD2 aligns across 7 bases. The germline V gene encodes CDR1 PRHDT and CDR2 FYEKMQ (reference sequence). The CDR3 has 15 amino acids. J was trimmed by 6 bases and V by 2 bases; bases with no gene match: 10. CDR3 amino acids: CASSLRALAEAEQYF. The CDR3 region has the DNA TGTGCCAGCAGCTTACGGGCGCTAGCGGAAGCCGAGCAGTACTTC.

This clone was seen only once. V usage is TRBV5-1 and J usage is TRBJ1-3; 8 positions agree with TRBD1. V shed 1 base, J shed 0 bases, and the junction held 6 bases outside the gene matches. CDR1 and CDR2 from the germline V gene are SGHRS and YFSETQ. The CDR3 length is 17 residues. The CDR3 reads CASSLTDRGGSGNTIYF. Written as DNA, the CDR3 is TGCGCCAGCAGCTTGACCGACAGGGGCGGCTCTGGAAACACCATATATTTT. Filled out from reference TRBV5-1 and TRBJ1-3, the complete variable domain reads KAGVTQTPRYLIKTRGQQVTLSCSPISGHRSVSWYQQTPGQGLQFLFEYFSETQRNKGNFPGRFSGRQFSNSRSEMNVSTLELGDSALYLCASSLTDRGGSGNTIYFGEGSWLTVV.

In DNA form, the CDR3 reads TGTGCCAGCAGCCCAGGGAGGGGAGCCTCCTACGAGCAGTACTTC. Translation gives CASSPGRGASYEQYF. The chain recombines TRBV7-6 with TRBJ2-7, with 7 bases aligning to TRBD2. CDR3 length: 15 amino acids. CDR1 and CDR2 from the germline V gene are SGHVS and FNYEAQ. The ends lost 5 bases at V and 0 bases at J; junction bases unmatched: 7.

This clone is medium-sized by share. This chain connects TRBV19 to TRBJ2-7; D may be TRBD1 (5 bases). Trimming cost V 0 bases and J 6 bases, with 18 bases left between them. CDR3 length equals 16 residues. CDR1 LNHDA and CDR2 SQIVND come from the germline V gene (reference sequence). The CDR3 DNA follows: TGTGCCAGTAGTATAGATTCTACAGGTTTCTTATCCGAGCAGTACTTC. This gives the protein CASSIDSTGFLSEQYF.

Written as DNA, the CDR3 is TGTGCCAGCAGTGCCTCGGGCGGTTATACTGAGCAGTTCTTC. Translating it yields CASSASGGYTEQFF. This rearrangement joins TRBV6-6 to TRBJ2-1; D gene unclear. The V gene's germline CDR1 is MNHNY and CDR2 SVGAGI (reference sequence). V gave up 5 bases and J gave up 9 bases, with 17 bases separating them. The CDR3 consists of 14 residues.

The chain uses TRBV7-2 and TRBJ2-3, with a possible D match to TRBD1 (6 bases). CDR1 SGHTA and CDR2 FQGNSA come from the germline V gene. The CDR3 has 15 residues. Trimming stripped 5 bases from V and 3 bases from J, with 15 bases between. The CDR3 is CASSPRTVLTDTQYF. Here the CDR3 DNA reads TGTGCCAGCAGCCCGAGGACAGTTTTAACAGATACGCAGTATTTT.

The CDR3 loop is CASSSTGQGQTEAFF. CDR3 nucleotides: TGTGCCAGCAGTTCAACGGGACAGGGGCAGACTGAAGCTTTCTTT. The chain couples TRBV27 to TRBJ1-1; TRBD1 agrees at 10 bases. J was trimmed by 5 bases and V by 4 bases; bases with no gene match: 7. The germline CDR1 and CDR2 sequences are MNHEY and SMNVEV (reference sequence). The CDR3 loop spans 15 amino acids.

With regard to this clone: The same CDR3 is also encoded by other DNA sequences in this sample. The chain has TRBV11-2 and TRBJ2-3; no reliable D call. The V gene lost 2 bases and the J gene lost 2 bases, with 8 bases spanning the gap. CDR3 length: 14 residues. The germline V gene encodes CDR1 SGHAT and CDR2 FQNNGV. CDR3 sequence: CASSLTAPTDTQYF. The CDR3 DNA sequence: TGTGCCAGCAGCTTAACTGCCCCCACAGATACGCAGTATTTT. Using reference TRBV11-2 and TRBJ2-3 for the parts outside the CDR3, the full variable domain is EAGVAQSPRYKIIEKRQSVAFWCNPISGHATLYWYQQILGQGPKLLIQFQNNGVVDDSQLPKDRFSAERLKGVDSTLKIQPAKLEDSAVYLCASSLTAPTDTQYFGPGTRLTVL.

The genes are TRBV5-1 and TRBJ2-3; D is unresolved. Germline CDR1 reads SGHRS; CDR2 reads YFSETQ. Between the trimmed V and J ends, which lost 4 bases and 6 bases, there was a span of 12 bases. This CDR3 contains 13 residues. The CDR3 region has the DNA TGCGCCAGCAGCCCCCGAATTGTGGATACGCAGTATTTT. It encodes CASSPRIVDTQYF.

This clone was seen only a few times. The chain joins TRBV6-5 to TRBJ1-5; 7 nucleotides line up with TRBD1. The J segment lost 6 bases and the V segment lost 6 bases, leaving 5 bases of the junction unmatched. CDR1 is MNHEY and CDR2 is SVGAGI in the germline V gene. This CDR3 is built from 13 residues. This CDR3 is CASSTDRAQPQHF. The CDR3, as DNA: TGTGCCAGCAGCACCGACAGGGCTCAGCCCCAGCATTTT.

The V call is TRBV14, the J call TRBJ2-3; either TRBD1 or TRBD2 may fit D (5 bases each). V was clipped by 4 bases and J by 3 bases, with 14 bases between them. This CDR3 contains 15 residues. The V gene's germline CDR1 is SGHDN and CDR2 FVKESK. The CDR3 region has the DNA TGTGCCAGCAGCCCTATGGTAGGGACGACAGATACGCAGTATTTT. Its translation: CASSPMVGTTDTQYF.

The chain has TRBV11-2 and TRBJ2-7; D unresolved. Germline-derived CDR1 and CDR2 are SGHAT and FQNNGV. The CDR3 is made up of 14 amino acids. Trimming removed 3 bases from V and 3 bases from J, with 12 bases in between. The CDR3 DNA reads TGTGCCAGCAGCTTTAGGTTGCGTGGCTACGAGCAGTACTTC. Translating gives CASSFRLRGYEQYF.

The chain combines TRBV2 with TRBJ2-3; no clear D gene. Trimming pared 7 bases from V and 7 bases from J, leaving 15 bases between. The CDR3 length is 13 residues. CDR1 is SNHLY and CDR2 is FYNNEI in the germline V gene. The CDR3 coding sequence is TGTGCCAGCACAGGCCTAACCGAACATACGCAGTATTTT. This encodes CASTGLTEHTQYF.

The V call is TRBV7-2, the J call TRBJ2-2; D might be TRBD1 (6 bases). The CDR3 totals 14 residues. Germline CDR1 reads SGHTA; CDR2 reads FQGNSA. Between the trimmed V and J ends, which lost 5 bases and 5 bases, there was a span of 12 bases. The CDR3 DNA sequence: TGTGCCAGCAGCCCGATAGGGGGAACCGGGGAGCTGTTTTTT. This gives the protein CASSPIGGTGELFF.

Remarks on this clone: One junction end disagrees with the germline gene, perhaps due to a read error. V usage is TRBV7-7 and J usage is TRBJ2-3; D is tentatively TRBD1 or TRBD2 (5 bases each). Per germline, CDR1 SSHAT and CDR2 FNYEAQ (reference sequence). CDR3 length: 17 amino acids. The CDR3 nucleotides are TGTGCTAGCAGCTTATCGCACGTTGGGACGCCCACAGATACGCAGTATTTT. It specifies CASSLSHVGTPTDTQYF.

CDR3: CASSLRQGVSYEQYF. The CDR3 bases are TGTGCCAGCAGTTTAAGGCAGGGGGTTAGCTACGAGCAGTACTTC. The rearrangement uses TRBV27 and TRBJ2-7; TRBD1 matches at 7 bases. V dropped 2 bases and J dropped 3; count of bases not matched to a gene: 7. The CDR3 is 15 amino acids. The germline V gene encodes CDR1 MNHEY and CDR2 SMNVEV (reference sequence).

The gene calls are TRBV21-1 and TRBJ1-2; the D call of TRBD1 is as the table states it, not checked on the DNA. TRBV21-1 is a pseudogene segment. The CDR3 totals 12 residues. CDR3 protein: CASSKAPQGYTF. Written as DNA, the CDR3 is TGTGCCAGCAGCAAAGCCCCACAGGGTTACACCTTC.

This clone was detected only once. This rearrangement joins TRBV7-6 to TRBJ2-7; D is unclear. CDR3 size: 16 residues. The V gene lost 0 bases and the J gene lost 2 bases, with 14 bases spanning the gap. Germline V CDR1 and CDR2: SGHVS, FNYEAQ. In DNA form, the CDR3 reads TGTGCCAGCAGCTTAGCGCCAGGAACCCGCACCTACGAGCAGTACTTC. Translation: CASSLAPGTRTYEQYF.

The rearrangement links TRBV7-3 to TRBJ2-7, with 8 bases identical to TRBD1. The CDR3 spans 13 residues. The germline CDR1 and CDR2 sequences are SGHTA and FQGTGA. The trim removed 5 bases at V and 5 bases at J, leaving 5 bases unmatched. In DNA form, the CDR3 reads TGTGCCAGCAGCATGGGACAGGATGACGAGCAGTACTTC. Translating gives CASSMGQDDEQYF. Looking up the rest from reference TRBV7-3 and TRBJ2-7 gives the full variable domain: GAGVSQTPSNKVTEKGKYVELRCDPISGHTALYWYRQSLGQGPEFLIYFQGTGAADDSGLPNDRFFAVRPEGSVSTLKIQRTERGDSAVYLCASSMGQDDEQYFGPGTRLTVT.

The V call is TRBV25-1, the J call TRBJ1-2; tentatively, D is TRBD1 (5 bases). This CDR3 contains 12 residues. Trimming removed 4 bases at V and 2 bases at J, with 5 bases between. Per the germline V gene, CDR1 is MGHDK and CDR2 is SYGVNS. This CDR3 is CASSGDNYGYTF. The CDR3 DNA follows: TGTGCCAGCAGTGGGGACAACTATGGCTACACCTTC.

The chain carries TRBV9 and TRBJ2-3, with 9 nucleotides matching TRBD2. This CDR3 is built from 14 residues. The V and J ends lost 4 bases and 8 bases, in that order; junction bases with no gene match: 8. Germline CDR1 SGDLS, CDR2 YYNGEE. CDR3 in amino acids: CASSTQPRGGTQYF. Written as DNA, the CDR3 is TGTGCCAGCAGCACCCAACCGCGGGGGGGTACGCAGTATTTT.

This clone was observed a few times. CDR3 loop: CASSPPAGIRTDTQYF. The CDR3 coding sequence is TGTGCCAGCTCACCACCGGCTGGGATTCGCACAGATACGCAGTATTTT. The chain combines TRBV18 with TRBJ2-3; no definite D call. Germline V gene lookup returns CDR1 KGHSH and CDR2 LQKENI. V was cut by 0 bases and J by 1 base, with 11 bases left in between. This CDR3 is 16 amino acids long.

This clone was counted a few times. This chain joins TRBV7-9 and TRBJ1-4; TRBD1 agrees at 9 bases. From germline, CDR1 is SEHNR and CDR2 FQNEAQ (reference sequence). The CDR3 runs to 12 residues. J gave up 12 bases and V 4 bases, and 3 bases lay outside the gene matches. CDR3 DNA sequence: TGTGCCAGCAGCTCGGGACAGGGCGAACTGTTTTTT. Translated, it gives CASSSGQGELFF. Variable domain in full (rest from reference TRBV7-9 and TRBJ1-4): DTGVSQNPRHKITKRGQNVTFRCDPISEHNRLYWYRQTLGQGPEFLTYFQNEAQLEKSRLLSDRFSAERPKGSFSTLEIQRTEQGDSAMYLCASSSGQGELFFGSGTQLSVL.

The chain joins TRBV9 to TRBJ1-2; TRBD1 might be the D (6 bases). CDR1 is SGDLS, CDR2 YYNGEE, per germline. The CDR3 is 13 amino acids. V was trimmed by 0 bases and J by 8 bases, leaving 11 bases between them. The CDR3 sequence: CASSVDRAGGYTF. CDR3 in DNA: TGTGCCAGCAGCGTAGACAGGGCGGGCGGCTACACCTTC.

The chain uses TRBV14 and TRBJ1-2, with 7 bases that match TRBD1. Germline CDR1 is SGHDN and CDR2 is FVKESK. The CDR3 runs 16 residues. Germline trimming cut 4 bases from V and 0 bases from J; bases unmatched to any gene: 8. The CDR3: CASSLPGQEANYGYTF. DNA of the CDR3: TGTGCCAGCAGCCTTCCCGGACAGGAGGCTAACTATGGCTACACCTTC.

The chain joins TRBV7-9 to TRBJ2-7; a weak D match, TRBD2 (5 bases). The CDR3 consists of 13 residues. The V end lost 5 bases, the J end lost 3 bases, and 11 bases lay between the germline ends. CDR1 SEHNR and CDR2 FQNEAQ come from the germline V gene (reference sequence). CDR3 coding DNA: TGTGCCAGCAGCCGGGCGGGCAACTACGAGCAGTACTTC. Its protein product is CASSRAGNYEQYF.

The V gene is TRBV5-1, the J gene TRBJ2-7; TRBD2 agrees at 8 bases. V lost 5 bases and J lost 2; bases outside the gene matches: 3. This CDR3 has 13 residues. Looked up from germline, CDR1 is SGHRS and CDR2 is YFSETQ. This chain's CDR3 is CASRLAEAYEQYF. In DNA, the CDR3 is TGCGCCAGCAGACTAGCGGAAGCCTACGAGCAGTACTTC.

J is TRBJ2-1 and V is TRBV27; D gene ambiguous. In germline, CDR1 is MNHEY, CDR2 SMNVEV (reference sequence). The V end was cut by 7 bases, the J end by 3 bases, with 13 bases between. The CDR3 contains 14 residues. The DNA for the CDR3 is TGTGCCAGCACCCTGTACCCTGGCTACAATGAGCAGTTCTTC. This sequence encodes CASTLYPGYNEQFF.

This chain links TRBV7-9 with TRBJ1-1; D is unclear. The germline V gene has CDR1 SEHNR and CDR2 FQNEAQ (reference sequence). This CDR3 is 13 amino acids long. Between the trimmed V and J ends, which lost 1 base and 5 bases, there was a span of 8 bases. The CDR3 DNA reads TGTGCCAGCAGCTTAGAGCGGGGAACTGAAGCTTTCTTT. Translated: CASSLERGTEAFF.

The chain has TRBV7-3 and TRBJ2-1; possibly TRBD1 or TRBD2 for D (6 bases each). The CDR3 consists of 15 residues. Deletions cut 4 bases from V and 2 bases from J, with 12 bases between. Germline V gene lookup returns CDR1 SGHTA and CDR2 FQGTGA. The CDR3 here is CASSWGAEAYNEQFF. The CDR3, as DNA: TGTGCCAGCAGCTGGGGGGCCGAAGCCTACAATGAGCAGTTCTTC.

The chain has TRBV5-6 and TRBJ2-1; either TRBD1 or TRBD2 may supply D (5 bases each). From germline, CDR1 is SGHDT and CDR2 YYEEEE. This CDR3 has 12 residues. Trimming left V 0 bases short and J 8 bases short, with 6 bases between. CDR3 sequence (DNA): TGTGCCAGCAGCTTGGGGGACCATGAGCAGTTCTTC. This codes for CASSLGDHEQFF.